This record covers a single T cell receptor (beta chain). The entry originates in a study of cytomegalovirus exposure and HLA in healthy donors. The CDR3 covers 15 residues. CDR1 is LNHDA, CDR2 SQIVND, per germline (reference sequence). V gave up 4 bases and J gave up 2 bases, with 11 bases separating them. Primers: 60 Vbeta forward and 13 Jbeta reverse. Measured with immunoSEQ multiplex PCR; TCRdb has only the in-frame clones, and not every one. This table holds 100,000 or so clones, around 77% found once. J is TRBJ2-2 and V is TRBV19; possible D gene TRBD1, 5 bases. Sequencing was done on a sample of PBMCs. The receptor's source is a man aged 40-49 years in good health and CMV-seropositive. The CDR3 nucleotides are TGTGCCAGTAGTAATGGGGCATCCAACACCGGGGAGCTGTTTTTT. It is translated as CASSNGASNTGELFF.